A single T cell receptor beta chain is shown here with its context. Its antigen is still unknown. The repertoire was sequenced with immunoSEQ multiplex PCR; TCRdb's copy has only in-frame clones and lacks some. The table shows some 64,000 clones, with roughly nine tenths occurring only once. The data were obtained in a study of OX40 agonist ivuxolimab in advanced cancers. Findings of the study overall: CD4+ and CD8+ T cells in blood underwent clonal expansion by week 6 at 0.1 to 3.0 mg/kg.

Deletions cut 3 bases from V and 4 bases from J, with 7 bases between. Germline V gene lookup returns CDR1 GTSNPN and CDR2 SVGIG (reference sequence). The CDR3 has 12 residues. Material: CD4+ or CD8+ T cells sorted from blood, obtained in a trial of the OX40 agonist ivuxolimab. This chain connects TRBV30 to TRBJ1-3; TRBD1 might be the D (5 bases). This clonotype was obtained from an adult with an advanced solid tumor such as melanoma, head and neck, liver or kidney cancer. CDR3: CAWSGTGNTIYF. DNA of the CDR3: TGTGCCTGGAGCGGGACCGGAAACACCATATATTTT.